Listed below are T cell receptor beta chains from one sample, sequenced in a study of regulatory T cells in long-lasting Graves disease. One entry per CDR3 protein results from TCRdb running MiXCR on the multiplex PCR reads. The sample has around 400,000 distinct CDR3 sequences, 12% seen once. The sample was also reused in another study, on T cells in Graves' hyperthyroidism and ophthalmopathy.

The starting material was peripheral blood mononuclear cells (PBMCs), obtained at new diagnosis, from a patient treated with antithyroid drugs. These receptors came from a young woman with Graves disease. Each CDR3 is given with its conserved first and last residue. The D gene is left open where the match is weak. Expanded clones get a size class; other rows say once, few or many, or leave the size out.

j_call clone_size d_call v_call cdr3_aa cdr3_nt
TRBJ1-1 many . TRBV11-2 CASSQDYRDGTEAFF TGCGCCAGCAGCCAAGATTACAGGGATGGTACTGAAGCTTTCTTT
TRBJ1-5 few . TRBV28 CASVFRPGKISNQPQHF TGTGCCAGTGTTTTCAGGCCAGGGAAGATAAGCAATCAGCCCCAGCATTTT
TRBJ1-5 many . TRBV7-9 CASSPWSGGNQPQHF TGTGCCAGCAGCCCTTGGTCGGGCGGCAATCAGCCCCAGCATTTT
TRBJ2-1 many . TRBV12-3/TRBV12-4 CASSFGGHSYNEQFF TGTGCCAGCAGTTTCGGGGGCCATTCCTACAATGAGCAGTTCTTC
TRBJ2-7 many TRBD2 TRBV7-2 CASSLLLAGVYEQYF TGTGCCAGCAGCTTACTTCTAGCGGGAGTGTACGAGCAGTACTTC
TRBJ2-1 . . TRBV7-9 CASSLVRSGYNEQFF TGTGCCAGCAGCTTAGTTAGAAGCGGCTACAATGAGCAGTTCTTC
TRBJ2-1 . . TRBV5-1 CASSRGWGVQFF TGCGCCAGCAGCCGGGGTTGGGGGGTGCAGTTCTTC
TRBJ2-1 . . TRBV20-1 CSALRGEQFF TGCAGTGCCCTTCGTGGTGAGCAGTTCTTC
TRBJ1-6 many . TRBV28 CASSSGWGLSNSPLHF TGTGCCAGCAGTTCAGGATGGGGGCTGAGTAATTCACCCCTCCACTTT
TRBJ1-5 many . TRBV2 CASSNRDQPQHF TGTGCCAGCAGCAACAGAGATCAGCCCCAGCATTTT
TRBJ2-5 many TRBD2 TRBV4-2 CASSQDPAGGPSPQYF TGTGCCAGCAGCCAAGATCCAGCGGGGGGCCCCAGTCCCCAGTACTTC
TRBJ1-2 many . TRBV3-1 CASSQAFDRAGGYTF TGTGCCAGCAGCCAAGCTTTCGACAGAGCCGGTGGCTACACCTTC
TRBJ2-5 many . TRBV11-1 CASSRGRGQTQYF TGTGCCAGCAGCCGGGGTCGGGGACAGACCCAGTACTTC
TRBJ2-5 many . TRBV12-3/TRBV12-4 CASSSLGGTNQETQYF TGTGCCAGCAGTTCCTTGGGCGGGACGAACCAAGAGACCCAGTACTTC
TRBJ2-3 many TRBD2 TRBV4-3 CASSQELALGTDTQYF TGCGCCAGCAGCCAAGAACTAGCGTTGGGCACAGATACGCAGTATTTT
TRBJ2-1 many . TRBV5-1 CASSLTSLFSSYNEQFF TGCGCCAGCAGCTTGACTTCGCTATTTAGCTCCTACAATGAGCAGTTCTTC
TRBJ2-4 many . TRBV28 CASSLARNVQYF TGTGCCAGCAGTTTAGCCCGAAACGTTCAGTACTTC
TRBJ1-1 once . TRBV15 CATSRDNGMVWNTEAFF TGTGCCACCAGCAGAGATAATGGGATGGTGTGGAACACTGAAGCTTTCTTT
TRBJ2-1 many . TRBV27 CASTQGQGRSYNEQFF TGTGCCAGCACTCAGGGGCAGGGTCGCTCCTACAATGAGCAGTTCTTC